This TCR beta chain was documented in a study of T cell changes during pregnancy in multiple sclerosis (dated by TCRdb to about 2019). With respect to the entire study: In women with multiple sclerosis, the researchers looked at how the T cell repertoire shifted as pregnancy progressed.

About this clone itself: It lacks a known antigen. Qualities for individual bases were not recorded, and no much larger clone is one base off.

The library relied on the immunoSEQ multiplex PCR assay. TCRdb provides this immuneACCESS table in a form limited to in-frame rearrangements. Some clones are lacking; in checked studies, under half of them reflect an unresolved V gene, and why the rest are absent is not known. Across this sample there are roughly 80,000 clones, with roughly 93% seen only once. Approximately 1% of the sample comes from the top ten. The CDR3 numbers 13 residues from cysteine through phenylalanine. Just CDR3 DNA is preserved here, 39 bases in frame from base 1. CDR1 and CDR2 are drawn from the germline V gene (reference sequence): SEHNR, FQNEAQ. V is shortened by 2 bases, J by 2 bases, and the region joining them spans 3 bases.

The material sequenced was peripheral blood, taken in the first trimester of pregnancy. The sequence came from a female donor with multiple sclerosis, enrolled in a pregnancy study. The chain uses TRBV7-9 and TRBJ1-4, with the D gene not clear enough to name. The CDR3 region reads CASSLQTNEKLFF. The nucleotides are TGTGCCAGCAGCTTACAGACTAATGAAAAACTGTTTTTT.